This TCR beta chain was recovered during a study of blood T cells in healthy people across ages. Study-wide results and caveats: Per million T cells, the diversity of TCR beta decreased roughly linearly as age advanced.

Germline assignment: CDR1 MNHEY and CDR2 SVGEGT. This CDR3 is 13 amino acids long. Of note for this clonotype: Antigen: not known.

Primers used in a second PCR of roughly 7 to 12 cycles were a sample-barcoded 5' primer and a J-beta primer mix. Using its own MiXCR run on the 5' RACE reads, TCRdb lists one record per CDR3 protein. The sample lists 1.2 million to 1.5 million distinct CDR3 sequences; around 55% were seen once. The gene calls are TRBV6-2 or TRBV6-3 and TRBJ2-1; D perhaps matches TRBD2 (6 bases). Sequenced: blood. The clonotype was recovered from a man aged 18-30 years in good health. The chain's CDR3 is CSSSYSGTYEQFF. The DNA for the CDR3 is TGTAGCAGCAGTTACTCAGGGACTTATGAGCAGTTCTTC.